This T cell receptor beta chain was profiled in a study of blood T cell repertoires in COVID-19 (dated by TCRdb to the early 2020s). Concerning the study at large: Collaborator samples came from the United States, Italy and Spain and covered acute and convalescent phases of COVID-19. The prospective study material was composed of cDNA or gDNA derived from T cells, B-cell-depleted T cells, or PBMCs. Subjects who had been exposed to COVID-19, were actively infected with it, or had recovered from it provided the deeply sampled blood TCRbeta repertoires that made up the dataset. The repertoires were released in a freely available public database meant as a resource for research on the immune response to SARS-CoV-2. The samples were drawn from two sources: the first 160 participants of the ongoing ImmuneRACE study, and 950 to 1,500 subjects contributed by 6 global collaborators. Nearly every sample came with metadata listing a de-identified subject ID, COVID-19 status, age in years and sex. Where available, HLA class I and class II types were obtained from metadata supplied by the sample provider rather than from assay-based typing. Broader findings and caveats from the paper: The amount of clinical and demographic metadata varied by source and participant and was provided uncurated.

Each collaborating institution followed its own protocols to collect whole blood in K2EDTA tubes. For TCRbeta analysis, collaborator samples were shipped as frozen whole blood, as isolated PBMCs, or as DNA extracted from either sample type. The immunoSEQ Assay, a bias-controlled multiplex PCR, was used to amplify TCRbeta CDR3 regions from genomic DNA. Processing in the source paper ran as follows. Nucleated cell counts per sample were estimated from amplification of reference gene primers within the assay. To quantify the absolute abundance of each unique TCRbeta CDR3 rearrangement, sequence reads were collapsed and filtered. For each sample, productive Simpson clonality was calculated as the square root of Simpson's diversity index over productive rearrangements. As stored in TCRdb, this immuneACCESS dataset retains in-frame rearrangements with V and J assigned. A fraction of the clones does not appear; measured against another copy, unresolved V genes explain less than half of the discrepancy, and the remainder lacks a known reason. V and J calls and clone size are as listed in that table; D and trimming were resolved from the DNA. This sample gives some 45,000 clones in total; approximately 87% of them show up just once. Roughly 9.2% of the sample is taken by the ten largest.

The table lists this clone with a few counts. Its antigen is unknown. No much larger clonotype is one base removed from it; base qualities were not supplied. The sequenced sample consisted of peripheral blood. This TCR came from a human donor in a cohort sampled during active COVID-19.

Read as DNA, the sequence is TGTGCCAGTACCCCCGTGGCAACCTTGAACACTGAAGCTTTCTTT. The resulting protein is CASTPVATLNTEAFF. The rearrangement joined TRBV19 to TRBJ1-1; the D gene remains uncertain. CDR1 and CDR2 are drawn from the germline V gene (reference sequence): LNHDA, SQIVND. Trimming takes 7 bases from V and 0 bases from J, and the germline ends sit 15 bases apart. There are 15 amino acids in the CDR3, from cysteine to phenylalanine inclusive. The DNA shown is the 45-base CDR3, in frame from base 1.